The source of this T cell receptor (beta chain) is a study of cytomegalovirus exposure and HLA in healthy donors. This CDR3 has 12 residues. V shed 7 bases and J shed 2 bases, with 8 bases lying between them. Germline CDR1 and CDR2: MDHEN and SYDVKM. Study results and caveats: Apparent HLA restriction characterized most CMV-associated TCR beta chains in a later analysis.

Points on this clone: Its specificity is not known.

Use of 60 Vbeta and 13 Jbeta primers characterized the PCR. This table comes from immunoSEQ multiplex PCR, and its TCRdb copy is limited to in-frame clones, with some not included. The record lists around 210,000 clones, of which the ten most abundant hold approximately 0.98%. This sequence joins TRBV28 and TRBJ1-2; tentative D call: TRBD1 (5 bases). The TCR comes from a woman in her 30s in good health and CMV-seropositive. Input material: PBMCs. The DNA for the CDR3 is TGTGCCAGCACAGGGATAAACTATGGCTACACCTTC. It yields the protein CASTGINYGYTF.